This TCR beta chain was observed in a study of graft-versus-host responses after intestinal transplantation. Irradiated stimulators labeled with violet dye, some 200,000 in number, were plated with some 200,000 CFSE-labeled responders. Sequencing was performed with immunoSEQ multiplex PCR; in TCRdb, only in-frame clones are kept and a portion is missing. The repertoire holds about 14,000 clones, just over 35% seen once, with around 2.3% in the top ten. The CDR3 contains 15 residues. Germline assignment: CDR1 MGHRA and CDR2 YSYEKL. Trimming pared 4 bases from V and 1 base from J, leaving 13 bases between.

The chain carries TRBV4-1 and TRBJ1-1, with D perhaps TRBD1 (5 bases). The specimen was alloreactive CD8+ T cells from a mixed lymphocyte reaction culture, collected before intestinal transplant. Subset denoted: CFSE-low proliferating T cells sorted from approximately 6-day pre-transplant mixed lymphocyte reaction (GvH or HvG direction). The clonotype comes from a human patient who received an intestinal transplant. The CDR3 region is CASSPGPGANTEAFF. CDR3 sequence (DNA): TGCGCCAGCAGCCCAGGGCCTGGAGCGAACACTGAAGCTTTCTTT.